Only a few counts were recorded for the clone carrying this TCR beta chain. Its antigen remains unidentified. The sample originates from a study of naive and memory T cell subsets. General study results and limits: Naive and memory subsets had different power law exponents for TCR abundance. Possibly reflecting memory cells re-expressing CD45RA, a few larger clonotypes occurred in naive repertoires, especially CD8. Activation and differentiation may alter RNA-based TCR counts.

After CD4 positive bead selection, the CD4-negative fraction gave CD8 T cells. An equimolar mix of two oligonucleotides served as the beta constant-region primer for TRBC1 and TRBC2. The ligated cDNA underwent four PCR rounds using SP2 and nested alpha and beta constant-region primers. Each CDR3 protein is one row after TCRdb ran MiXCR on the UMI-ligation and nested PCR reads. The top ten hold 0.55% to 0.75% of the sample, which has over 110,000 distinct CDR3 sequences, approximately 20% seen once. The CDR3 is made up of 17 amino acids. Germline CDR1 and CDR2: SEHNR and FQNEAQ (reference sequence). The germline V and J ends were trimmed by 5 bases and 5 bases, with 21 bases remaining between them.

Sequences were obtained from naive CD8+ T cells from blood. This clonotype originated in a human donor in good health. This sequence joins TRBV7-9 and TRBJ2-2; perhaps TRBD1 as D (6 bases). CDR3 loop: CASSPTRTGIETGELFF. Written as DNA, the CDR3 is TGTGCCAGCAGCCCTACTAGAACAGGGATCGAAACCGGGGAGCTGTTTTTT.